The T cell receptor (beta chain) under discussion was sequenced for a study of shared clonotypes between healthy human individuals. At a deep level, the assay was run. Original processing notes: Filtering differed because ImmunoSEQ produced junction-only sequences that carried no quality scores. Measured with immunoSEQ multiplex PCR; TCRdb has only the in-frame clones, and not every one. Clone size and the V and J calls come from that table; the DNA yielded D and trimming. This repertoire shows over a million clones, about 98.5% found once; its top ten account for 0.3% to 0.45%. The TCR comes from a man aged 30 to 45 in good health. Sequencing was done on a sample of naive CD4+ T cells sorted from blood. Subset: CD45RA+ positively selected.

CDR3 amino acids: CASSLPQGVEKLFF. CDR3 DNA sequence: TGTGCCAGCAGTTTGCCCCAGGGAGTCGAAAAACTGTTTTTT. The chain recombines TRBV28 with TRBJ1-4, with D perhaps matching TRBD1 (5 bases). V was shortened by 3 bases and J by 8 bases, with 13 bases between the two germline ends. Germline V gene sequence: CDR1 MDHEN, CDR2 SYDVKM. CDR3 length: 14 residues.